A single sample is the source of the 10 T cell receptor beta chains below, sequenced in a study of a mutant IDH1 vaccine in newly diagnosed glioma. Noted time point: week 35, safety follow-up. The content of each vaccine dose was 300 ug of mutant IDH1 20-mer peptide, and topical imiquimod accompanied it. The antigens for these receptors are not known. Assay: immunoSEQ multiplex PCR; the TCRdb copy retains only in-frame clones and omits some. Seen here are tens of thousands of clones, around 84% observed once, and the top ten hold roughly 4.5%. This specimen consisted of PBMCs, obtained from a glioma patient whose treatment included an IDH1 peptide vaccine. These receptors originate from a man in his thirties or forties with glioma.

CDR3 DNA: TGTGCCAGCAGCTTCGGACAGGGCACTGAAGCTTTCTTT. It yields the protein CASSFGQGTEAFF. The chain is built from TRBV11-3 and TRBJ1-1; the match to TRBD1 covers 8 bases. CDR3 length equals 13 residues. Trimming took 3 bases from V and 4 from J; bases not matched to a gene: 1. Looked up from germline, CDR1 is SGHNT and CDR2 is YENEEA.

This clone was detected only once. The J gene is TRBJ1-1, the V gene TRBV7-9, with 7 bases that match TRBD1. The CDR3 is made up of 16 amino acids. V lost 5 bases and J lost 1; bases outside the gene matches: 10. Germline V lookup: CDR1 SEHNR, CDR2 FQNEAQ (reference sequence). The CDR3 loop reads CASSGYRGQGNTEAFF. CDR3 nucleotides: TGTGCCAGCAGCGGCTACAGGGGCCAGGGGAACACTGAAGCTTTCTTT.

This sequence joins TRBV5-1 and TRBJ2-7, with D possibly being TRBD1 or TRBD2 (5 bases each). With 4 bases removed from V and 2 bases from J, the gap between germline ends came to 19 bases. This CDR3 is built from 16 residues. Germline CDR1 is SGHRS and CDR2 is YFSETQ. The CDR3 region is CASSAGPGTMTYEQYF. The CDR3 nucleotides read TGCGCCAGCAGCGCCGGTCCCGGGACGATGACCTACGAGCAGTACTTC.

The CDR3 protein is CASSRRDGNTGELFF. In DNA, the CDR3 is TGTGCCAGCTCACGGAGAGATGGGAACACCGGGGAGCTGTTTTTT. The gene calls are TRBV18 and TRBJ2-2; D gene ambiguous. The CDR3 extends over 15 amino acids. V was trimmed by 4 bases and J by 1 base, leaving 10 bases between them. Germline assignment: CDR1 KGHSH and CDR2 LQKENI. Supplemented by reference TRBV18 and TRBJ2-2, the full variable domain reads NAGVMQNPRHLVRRRGQEARLRCSPMKGHSHVYWYRQLPEEGLKFMVYLQKENIIDESGMPKERFSAEFPKEGPSILRIQQVVRGDSAAYFCASSRRDGNTGELFFGEGSRLTVL.

This chain links TRBV19 with TRBJ2-7; 7 nucleotides agree with TRBD1. With 6 bases clipped from V and 2 bases from J, the junction kept 22 bases outside the gene matches. The CDR3 sequence is 19 residues long. Germline-derived CDR1 and CDR2 are LNHDA and SQIVND (reference sequence). The CDR3 protein is CASSKVSKITGELAYEQYF. CDR3 in DNA: TGTGCCAGTAGCAAAGTATCTAAGATAACAGGGGAACTAGCCTACGAGCAGTACTTC. The variable domain in full, with the rest retrieved from reference TRBV19 and TRBJ2-7, is DGGITQSPKYLFRKEGQNVTLSCEQNLNHDAMYWYRQDPGQGLRLIYYSQIVNDFQKGDIAEGYSVSREKKESFPLTVTSAQKNPTAFYLCASSKVSKITGELAYEQYFGPGTRLTVT.

The J gene is TRBJ2-3, the V gene TRBV19; tentatively, D is TRBD1 or TRBD2 (5 bases each). V lost 6 bases to trimming and J lost 6 bases, with 19 bases between them. Germline V gene lookup returns CDR1 LNHDA and CDR2 SQIVND (reference sequence). The CDR3 runs 15 residues. The CDR3 DNA reads TGTGCCAGTAGCATGGTTGAGGGGCGGTTTGATACGCAGTATTTT. Translated: CASSMVEGRFDTQYF. The whole variable domain, filled in from reference TRBV19 and TRBJ2-3, reads DGGITQSPKYLFRKEGQNVTLSCEQNLNHDAMYWYRQDPGQGLRLIYYSQIVNDFQKGDIAEGYSVSREKKESFPLTVTSAQKNPTAFYLCASSMVEGRFDTQYFGPGTRLTVL.

The chain joins TRBV7-6 to TRBJ2-2; maybe TRBD1 (5 bases). Germline V gene lookup returns CDR1 SGHVS and CDR2 FNYEAQ. The CDR3 has 17 amino acids. The V and J ends lost 0 bases and 0 bases respectively, with 11 bases between them. The CDR3 DNA follows: TGTGCCAGCAGCTTAGCTAGCAGGGTTTCGAACACCGGGGAGCTGTTTTTT. This gives the protein CASSLASRVSNTGELFF.

The chain combines TRBV6-5 with TRBJ2-3, with TRBD1 identical over 7 bases. CDR3 length: 15 residues. The germline V gene encodes CDR1 MNHEY and CDR2 SVGAGI. The junction had 12 bases not matched to a gene; V was cut back by 8 bases and J by 4 bases. The CDR3: CASGHLTGLSDTQYF. CDR3 sequence (DNA): TGTGCCAGCGGCCACCTGACAGGGTTGTCAGATACGCAGTATTTT.

The V gene is TRBV6-6, the J gene TRBJ2-5; 9 positions match TRBD2. Looked up from germline, CDR1 is MNHNY and CDR2 is SVGAGI (reference sequence). V lost 7 bases to trimming and J lost 5 bases; unmatched junction nucleotides: 11. CDR3 length: 15 residues. The CDR3 nucleotides read TGTGCCAGCACCCCCCTCGCGGGGGGGCTTGAGACCCAGTACTTC. Amino acid sequence: CASTPLAGGLETQYF.

The rearrangement links TRBV5-5 to TRBJ1-5; D is uncertain. The germline V and J ends were trimmed by 5 bases and 9 bases, with 21 bases remaining between them. Germline V gene lookup returns CDR1 SGHKS and CDR2 YYEKEE (reference sequence). The CDR3 is 15 amino acids. Here the CDR3 reads CASSFIGNSWGPQHF. CDR3 coding DNA: TGTGCCAGCAGTTTTATTGGGAACAGCTGGGGGCCCCAGCATTTT.